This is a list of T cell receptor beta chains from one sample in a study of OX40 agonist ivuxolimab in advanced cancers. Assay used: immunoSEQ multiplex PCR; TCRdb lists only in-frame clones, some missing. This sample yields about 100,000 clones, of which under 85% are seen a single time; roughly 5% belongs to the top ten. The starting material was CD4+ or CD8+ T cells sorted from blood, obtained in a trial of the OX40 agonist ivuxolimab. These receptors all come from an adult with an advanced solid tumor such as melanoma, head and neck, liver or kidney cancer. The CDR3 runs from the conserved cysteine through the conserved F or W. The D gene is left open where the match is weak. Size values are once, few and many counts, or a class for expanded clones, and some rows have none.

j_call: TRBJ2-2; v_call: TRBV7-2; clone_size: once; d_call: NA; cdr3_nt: TGTGCCAGCAGCACCTTCTTCACCGGGGAGCTGTTTTTT; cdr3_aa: CASSTFFTGELFF
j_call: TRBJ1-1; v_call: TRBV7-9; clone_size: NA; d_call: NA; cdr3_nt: TGTGCCAGCAGCCCGGGACCTAGGTCAGCTTTCTTT; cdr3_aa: CASSPGPRSAFF
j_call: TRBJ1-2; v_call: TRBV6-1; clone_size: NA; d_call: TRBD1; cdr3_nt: TGTGCCAGCAGTGAAGCCTCGACAGGGGGCGCCTATGGCTACACCTTC; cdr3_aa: CASSEASTGGAYGYTF
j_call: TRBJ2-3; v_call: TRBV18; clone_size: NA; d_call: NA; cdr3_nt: TGTGCCAGCTCACCAAGAGATACGCAGTATTTT; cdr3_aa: CASSPRDTQYF
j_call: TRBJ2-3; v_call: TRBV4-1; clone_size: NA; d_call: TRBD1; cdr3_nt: TGCGCCACTTCGGAATCCAGGGGGCGCAGAAACACAGATACGCAGTATTTT; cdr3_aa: CATSESRGRRNTDTQYF
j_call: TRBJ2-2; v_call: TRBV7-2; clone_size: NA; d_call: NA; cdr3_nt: TGTGCCAGCAGCCCCGGACTTGGGGAGCTGTTTTTT; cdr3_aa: CASSPGLGELFF
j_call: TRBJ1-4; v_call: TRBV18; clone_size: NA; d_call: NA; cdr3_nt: TGTGCCAGCTCCCAGGGTCTGACTAATGAAAAACTGTTTTTT; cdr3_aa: CASSQGLTNEKLFF
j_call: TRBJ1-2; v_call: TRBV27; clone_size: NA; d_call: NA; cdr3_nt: TGTGCCAGCAGTCCGGCGACTGTAAGTCGCTCGTATGGCTACACCTTC; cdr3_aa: CASSPATVSRSYGYTF
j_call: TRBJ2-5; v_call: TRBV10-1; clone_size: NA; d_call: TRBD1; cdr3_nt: TGCGCCAGCAGTCCCGGGACAGGGAGGGAGACCCAGTACTTC; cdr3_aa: CASSPGTGRETQYF
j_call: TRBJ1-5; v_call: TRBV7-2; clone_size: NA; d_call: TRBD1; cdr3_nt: TGTGCCAGCAGCACGGGACAGGGGCATCAGCCCCAGCATTTT; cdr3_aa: CASSTGQGHQPQHF
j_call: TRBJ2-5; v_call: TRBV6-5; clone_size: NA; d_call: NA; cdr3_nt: TGTGCCAGCAGTTATGGTAAATCGAGCAGGCAAGAGACCCAGTACTTC; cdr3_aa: CASSYGKSSRQETQYF
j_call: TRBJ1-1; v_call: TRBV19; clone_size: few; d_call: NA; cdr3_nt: TGTGCCAGTAGTATTTCACAGGGCAGAGCTTTCTTT; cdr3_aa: CASSISQGRAFF
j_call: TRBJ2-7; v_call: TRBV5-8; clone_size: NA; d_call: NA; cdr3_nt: TGTGCCAGCACTCCTTATGGGAGGTGGGGGAGGCACGAGCAGTACTTC; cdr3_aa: CASTPYGRWGRHEQYF
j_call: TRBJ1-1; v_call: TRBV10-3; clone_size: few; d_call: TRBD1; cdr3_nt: TGTGCCATCAGTGGCGTAACTGGCAGGGGACAGGGCACTGAAGCTTTCTTT; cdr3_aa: CAISGVTGRGQGTEAFF
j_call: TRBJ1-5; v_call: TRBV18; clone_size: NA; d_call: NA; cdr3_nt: TGTGCCAGCTCACCTCTCGGCGGCGGCAATCAGCCCCAGCATTTT; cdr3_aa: CASSPLGGGNQPQHF
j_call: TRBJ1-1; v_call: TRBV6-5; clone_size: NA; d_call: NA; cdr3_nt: TGTGCCAGCAGTTACCAAATTGTGGACACTGAAGCTTTCTTT; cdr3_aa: CASSYQIVDTEAFF
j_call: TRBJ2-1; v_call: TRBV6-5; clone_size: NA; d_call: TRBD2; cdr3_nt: TGTGCCAGCAGTTACATAGGGAGGGATGAGCAGTTCTTC; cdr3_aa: CASSYIGRDEQFF
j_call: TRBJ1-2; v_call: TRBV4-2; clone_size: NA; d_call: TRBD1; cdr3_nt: TGTGCCAGCAGCTTGGGGGAGGGGGCAGGTGGCTACACCTTC; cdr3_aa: CASSLGEGAGGYTF
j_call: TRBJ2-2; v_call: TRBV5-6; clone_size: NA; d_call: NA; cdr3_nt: TGTGCCAGCAGCTTGGGGGCCGACAGCTACACCGGGGAGCTGTTTTTT; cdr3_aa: CASSLGADSYTGELFF
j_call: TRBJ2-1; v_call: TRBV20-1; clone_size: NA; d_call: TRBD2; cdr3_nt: TGCAGTGTTACGGGAGGGAATGAGCAGTTCTTC; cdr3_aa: CSVTGGNEQFF
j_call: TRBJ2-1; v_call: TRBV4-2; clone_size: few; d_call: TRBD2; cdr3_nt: TGTGCCAGCAGCCAGAGGGCCAGCGGGAGAAACAATGAGCAGTTCTTC; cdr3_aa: CASSQRASGRNNEQFF
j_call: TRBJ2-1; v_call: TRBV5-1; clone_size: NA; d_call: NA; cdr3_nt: TGCGCCAGCAGCTTGGAGGGCCCCTACAATGAGCAGTTCTTC; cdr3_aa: CASSLEGPYNEQFF
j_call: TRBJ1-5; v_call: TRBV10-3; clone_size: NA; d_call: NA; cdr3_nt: TGTGCCATCAGTGAGGGAATTAGCAATCAGCCCCAGCATTTT; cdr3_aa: CAISEGISNQPQHF
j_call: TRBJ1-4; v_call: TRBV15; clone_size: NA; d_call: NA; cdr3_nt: TGTGCCACCAGCACCGTCAGGGCAACTAATGAAAAACTGTTTTTT; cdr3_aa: CATSTVRATNEKLFF
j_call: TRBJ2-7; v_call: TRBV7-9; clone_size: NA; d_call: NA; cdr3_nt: TGTGCCAGCAGCCTCCCGACAGGCTACGAGCAGTACTTC; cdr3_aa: CASSLPTGYEQYF
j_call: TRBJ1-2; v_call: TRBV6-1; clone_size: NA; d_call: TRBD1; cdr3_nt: TGTGCCAGCAGTGCCTCGACAGGGTATGGCTACACCTTC; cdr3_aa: CASSASTGYGYTF
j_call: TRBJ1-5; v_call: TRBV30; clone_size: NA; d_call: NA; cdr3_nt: TGTGCCTGGAGTCCCGGAGGACCTCAGCCCCAGCATTTT; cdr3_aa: CAWSPGGPQPQHF
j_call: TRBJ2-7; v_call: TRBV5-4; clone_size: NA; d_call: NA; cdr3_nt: TGTGCCAGCAGCTTGCCGAGGGGGGAATGGAACGAGCAGTACTTC; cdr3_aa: CASSLPRGEWNEQYF
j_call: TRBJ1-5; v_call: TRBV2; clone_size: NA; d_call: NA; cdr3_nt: TGTGCCAGCAGTGAAGAAAGGACGGTAGTCAATCAGCCCCAGCATTTT; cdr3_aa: CASSEERTVVNQPQHF
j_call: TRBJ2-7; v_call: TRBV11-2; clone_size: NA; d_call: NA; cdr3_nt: TGTGCCAGCAGCTTAGGACGACTTAGCTCCTACGAGCAGTACTTC; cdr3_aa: CASSLGRLSSYEQYF
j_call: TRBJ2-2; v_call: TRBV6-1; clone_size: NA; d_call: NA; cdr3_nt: TGTGCCAGCAGTGAACCTGCAGCGAACACCGGGGAGCTGTTTTTT; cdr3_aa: CASSEPAANTGELFF
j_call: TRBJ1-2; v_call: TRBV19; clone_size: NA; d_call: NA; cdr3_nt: TGTGCCAGTAGACATGGGAGGGACTCCGTGGGGGGCTACACCTTC; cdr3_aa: CASRHGRDSVGGYTF
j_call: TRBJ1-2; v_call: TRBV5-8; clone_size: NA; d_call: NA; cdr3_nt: TGTGCCAGCAGCTTCGACGGCTTCTATGGCTACACCTTC; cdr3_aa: CASSFDGFYGYTF
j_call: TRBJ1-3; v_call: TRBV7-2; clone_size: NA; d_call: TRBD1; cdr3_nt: TGTGCCAGCAGCTTGGCCGGACAGGGCAACACCATATATTTT; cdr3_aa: CASSLAGQGNTIYF
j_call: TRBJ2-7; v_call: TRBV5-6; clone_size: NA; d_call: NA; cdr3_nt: TGTGCCAGCAGCGACCGGGGTTGGGGTTACGAGCAGTACTTC; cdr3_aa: CASSDRGWGYEQYF
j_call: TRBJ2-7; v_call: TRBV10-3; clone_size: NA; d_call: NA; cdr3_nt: TGTGCCATCAAGCCAGGTCCCTACGAGCAGTACTTC; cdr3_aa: CAIKPGPYEQYF
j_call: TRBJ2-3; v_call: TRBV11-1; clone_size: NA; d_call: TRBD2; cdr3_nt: TGTGCCAGCAGCTTAGGCGGGGGGAACACAGATACGCAGTATTTT; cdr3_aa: CASSLGGGNTDTQYF
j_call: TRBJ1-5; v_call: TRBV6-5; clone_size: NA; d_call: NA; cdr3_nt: TGTGCCAGCAGCCGGGGCCTAAATCAGCCCCAGCATTTT; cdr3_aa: CASSRGLNQPQHF
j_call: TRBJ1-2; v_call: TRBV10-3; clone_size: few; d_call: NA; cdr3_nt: TGTGCCATCACCTCGATGACACAGGGTGACGACTATGGCTACACCTTC; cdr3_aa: CAITSMTQGDDYGYTF
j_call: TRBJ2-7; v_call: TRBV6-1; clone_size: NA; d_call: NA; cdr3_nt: TGTGCCAGCAGTGAACAACACGGGTTCGGAGGGTACTTTTACGAGCAGTACTTC; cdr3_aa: CASSEQHGFGGYFYEQYF
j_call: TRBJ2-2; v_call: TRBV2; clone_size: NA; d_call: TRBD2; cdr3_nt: TGTGCCAGCATTCCTAGCGGGAGTATGGCCGGGGAGCTGTTTTTT; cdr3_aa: CASIPSGSMAGELFF
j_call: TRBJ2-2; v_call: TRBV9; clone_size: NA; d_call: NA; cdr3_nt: TGTGCCAGCAGCGCCCCACGAAACACCGGGGAGCTGTTTTTT; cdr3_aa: CASSAPRNTGELFF
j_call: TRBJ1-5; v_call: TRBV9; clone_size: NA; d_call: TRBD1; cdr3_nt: TGTGCCAGCGGGGGACAGGGGGCAGTCGATCAGCCCCAGCATTTT; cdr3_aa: CASGGQGAVDQPQHF
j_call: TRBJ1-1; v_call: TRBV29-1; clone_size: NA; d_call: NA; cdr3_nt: TGCAGCGTTGAGAGGGGGGCCCTGGGCACTGAAGCTTTCTTT; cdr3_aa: CSVERGALGTEAFF
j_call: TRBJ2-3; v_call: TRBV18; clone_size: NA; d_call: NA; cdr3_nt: TGTGCCAGCTCACCACCTAGCACAGATACGCAGTATTTT; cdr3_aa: CASSPPSTDTQYF
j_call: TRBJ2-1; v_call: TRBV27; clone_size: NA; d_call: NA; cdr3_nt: TGTGCCAGCAGTCATCTAAGCGGGCGTAATGAGCAGTTCTTC; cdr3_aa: CASSHLSGRNEQFF